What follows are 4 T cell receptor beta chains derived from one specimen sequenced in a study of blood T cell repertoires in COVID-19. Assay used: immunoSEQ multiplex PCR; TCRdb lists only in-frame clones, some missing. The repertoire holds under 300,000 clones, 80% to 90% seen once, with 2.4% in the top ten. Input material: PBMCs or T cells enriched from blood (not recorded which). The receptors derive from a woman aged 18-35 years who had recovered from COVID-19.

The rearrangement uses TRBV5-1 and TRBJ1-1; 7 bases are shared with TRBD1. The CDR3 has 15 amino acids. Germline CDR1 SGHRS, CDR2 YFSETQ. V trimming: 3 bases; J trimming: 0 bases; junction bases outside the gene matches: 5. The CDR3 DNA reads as TGCGCCAGCAGCTGGGACAGTCCGATGAACACTGAAGCTTTCTTT. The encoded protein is CASSWDSPMNTEAFF.

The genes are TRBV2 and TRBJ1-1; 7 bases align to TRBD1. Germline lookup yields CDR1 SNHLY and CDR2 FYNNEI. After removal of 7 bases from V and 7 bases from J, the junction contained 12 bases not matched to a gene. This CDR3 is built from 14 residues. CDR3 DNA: TGTGCCAGCACCGGGACAGAAGACGAGGATGAAGCTTTCTTT. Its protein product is CASTGTEDEDEAFF.

The DNA of the CDR3 is TGTGCCAGCAGCTCCAATCGGGACAGGGGATTCTATGGCTACACCTTC. Amino acids: CASSSNRDRGFYGYTF. The chain combines TRBV9 with TRBJ1-2; 10 nucleotides match TRBD1. J lost 4 bases, V lost 4 bases, and 10 bases had no gene match. CDR1 and CDR2 (germline): SGDLS, YYNGEE. CDR3 size: 16 residues. Using reference TRBV9 and TRBJ1-2 for the parts outside the CDR3, the full variable domain is DSGVTQTPKHLITATGQRVTLRCSPRSGDLSVYWYQQSLDQGLQFLIQYYNGEERAKGNILERFSAQQFPDLHSELNLSSLELGDSALYFCASSSNRDRGFYGYTFGSGTRLTVV.

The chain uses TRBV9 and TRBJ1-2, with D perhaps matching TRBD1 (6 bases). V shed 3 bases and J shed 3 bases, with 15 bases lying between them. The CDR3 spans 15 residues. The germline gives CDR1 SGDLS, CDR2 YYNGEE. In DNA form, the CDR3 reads TGTGCCAGCAGCGGACAGAGGACAGATCACTATGGCTACACCTTC. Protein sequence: CASSGQRTDHYGYTF.